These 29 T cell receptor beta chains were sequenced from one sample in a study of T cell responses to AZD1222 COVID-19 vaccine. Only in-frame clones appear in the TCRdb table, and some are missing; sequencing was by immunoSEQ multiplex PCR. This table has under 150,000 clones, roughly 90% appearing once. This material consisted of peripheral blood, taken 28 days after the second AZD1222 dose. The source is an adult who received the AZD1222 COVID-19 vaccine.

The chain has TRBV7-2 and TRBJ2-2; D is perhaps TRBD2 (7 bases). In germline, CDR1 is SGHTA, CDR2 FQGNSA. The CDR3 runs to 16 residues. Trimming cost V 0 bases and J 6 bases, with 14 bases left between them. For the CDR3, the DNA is TGTGCCAGCAGCTTAGCGGCGGGGGCGCGGTCCGGGGAGCTGTTTTTT. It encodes CASSLAAGARSGELFF.

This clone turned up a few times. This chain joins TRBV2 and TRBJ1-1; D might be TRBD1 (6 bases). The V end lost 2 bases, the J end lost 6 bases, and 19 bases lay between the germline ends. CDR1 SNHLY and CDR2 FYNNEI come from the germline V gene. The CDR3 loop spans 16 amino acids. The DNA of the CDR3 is TGTGCCAGCAGTGAATGGGGACAAGGAGGGTACGCTGAAGCTTTCTTT. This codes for CASSEWGQGGYAEAFF.

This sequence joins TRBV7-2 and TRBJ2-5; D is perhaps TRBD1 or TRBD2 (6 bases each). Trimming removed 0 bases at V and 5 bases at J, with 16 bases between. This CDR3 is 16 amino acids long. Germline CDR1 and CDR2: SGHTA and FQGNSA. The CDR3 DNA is TGTGCCAGCAGCTTAGCGGGTGGGGGCGCGGGGGAGACCCAGTACTTC. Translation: CASSLAGGGAGETQYF.

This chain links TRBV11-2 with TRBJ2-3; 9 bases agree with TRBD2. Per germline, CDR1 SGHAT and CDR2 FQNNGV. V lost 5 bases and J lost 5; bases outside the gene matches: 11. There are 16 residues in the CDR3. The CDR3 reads CASSILAGTRVDTQYF. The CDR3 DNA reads TGTGCCAGCAGCATCCTAGCGGGGACTCGGGTAGATACGCAGTATTTT.

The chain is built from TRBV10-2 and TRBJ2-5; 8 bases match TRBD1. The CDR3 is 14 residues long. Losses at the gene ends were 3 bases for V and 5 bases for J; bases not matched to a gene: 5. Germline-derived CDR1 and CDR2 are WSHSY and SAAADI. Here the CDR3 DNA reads TGCGCCAGCAGTGACGTCAGGGGGCCGGAGACCCAGTACTTC. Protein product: CASSDVRGPETQYF.

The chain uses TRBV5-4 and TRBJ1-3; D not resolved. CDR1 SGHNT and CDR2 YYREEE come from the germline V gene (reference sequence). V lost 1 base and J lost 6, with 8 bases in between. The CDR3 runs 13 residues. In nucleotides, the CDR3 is TGTGCCAGCAGCTTGAACCTCCTAAACACCATATATTTT. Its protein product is CASSLNLLNTIYF. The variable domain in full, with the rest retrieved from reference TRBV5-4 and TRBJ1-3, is ETGVTQSPTHLIKTRGQQVTLRCSSQSGHNTVSWYQQALGQGPQFIFQYYREEENGRGNFPPRFSGLQFPNYSSELNVNALELDDSALYLCASSLNLLNTIYFGEGSWLTVV.

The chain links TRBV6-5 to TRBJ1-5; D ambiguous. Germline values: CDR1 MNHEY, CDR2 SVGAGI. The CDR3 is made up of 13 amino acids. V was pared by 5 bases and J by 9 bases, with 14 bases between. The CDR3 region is CASSPTQRRPQHF. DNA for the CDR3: TGTGCCAGCAGTCCAACCCAAAGGAGGCCCCAGCATTTT.

Written as DNA, the CDR3 is TGTGCCAGCAGCTTAGTTGTTTCAGGGTCCTACGAGCAGTACTTC. The encoded protein is CASSLVVSGSYEQYF. This chain connects TRBV7-8 to TRBJ2-7; a possible D gene is TRBD1 (5 bases). CDR1 is SGHVS and CDR2 is FQNEAQ in the germline V gene. Deletions cut 1 base from V and 1 base from J, with 11 bases between. The CDR3 runs 15 residues.

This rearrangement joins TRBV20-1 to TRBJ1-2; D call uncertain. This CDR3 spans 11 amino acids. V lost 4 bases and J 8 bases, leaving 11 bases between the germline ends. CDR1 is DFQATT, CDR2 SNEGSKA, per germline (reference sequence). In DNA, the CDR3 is TGCAGTGCTAAGGGCCGTGACGGCTACACCTTC. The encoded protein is CSAKGRDGYTF.

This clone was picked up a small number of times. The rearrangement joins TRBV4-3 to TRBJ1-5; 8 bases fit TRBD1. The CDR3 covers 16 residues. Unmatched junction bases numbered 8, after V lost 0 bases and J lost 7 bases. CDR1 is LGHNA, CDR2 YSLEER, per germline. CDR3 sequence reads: CASSQDRTGSGQPQHF. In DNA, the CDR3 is TGCGCCAGCAGCCAAGATAGGACAGGGTCCGGCCAGCCCCAGCATTTT.

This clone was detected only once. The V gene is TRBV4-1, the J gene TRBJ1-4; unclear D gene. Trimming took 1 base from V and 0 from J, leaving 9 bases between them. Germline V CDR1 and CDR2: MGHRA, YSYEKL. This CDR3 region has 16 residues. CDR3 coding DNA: TGCGCCAGCAGCCAAGCAATAGGTGCAACTAATGAAAAACTGTTTTTT. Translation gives CASSQAIGATNEKLFF.

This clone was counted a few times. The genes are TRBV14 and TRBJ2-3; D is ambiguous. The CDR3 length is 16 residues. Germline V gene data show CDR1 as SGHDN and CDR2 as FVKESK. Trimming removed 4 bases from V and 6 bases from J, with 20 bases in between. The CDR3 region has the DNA TGTGCCAGCAGCCCTTTACTATCAGCCTTGCGGGATACGCAGTATTTT. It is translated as CASSPLLSALRDTQYF. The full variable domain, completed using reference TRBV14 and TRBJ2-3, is EAGVTQFPSHSVIEKGQTVTLRCDPISGHDNLYWYRRVMGKEIKFLLHFVKESKQDESGMPNNRFLAERTGGTYSTLKVQPAELEDSGVYFCASSPLLSALRDTQYFGPGTRLTVL.

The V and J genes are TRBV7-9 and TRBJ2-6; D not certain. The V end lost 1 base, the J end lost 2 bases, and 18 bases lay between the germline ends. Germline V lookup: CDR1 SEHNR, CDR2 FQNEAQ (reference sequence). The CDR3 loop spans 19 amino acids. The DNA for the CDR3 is TGTGCCAGCAGCTTAGTCTGGGGTCTGGGTCCGGCTGGGGCCAACGTCCTGACTTTC. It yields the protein CASSLVWGLGPAGANVLTF.

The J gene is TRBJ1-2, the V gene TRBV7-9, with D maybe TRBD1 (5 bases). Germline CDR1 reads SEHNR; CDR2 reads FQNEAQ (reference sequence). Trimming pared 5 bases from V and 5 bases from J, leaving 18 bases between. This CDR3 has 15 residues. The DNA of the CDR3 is TGTGCCAGCAGCCCAGGTCGGGGGAGGGGATATGGCTACACCTTC. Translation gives CASSPGRGRGYGYTF.

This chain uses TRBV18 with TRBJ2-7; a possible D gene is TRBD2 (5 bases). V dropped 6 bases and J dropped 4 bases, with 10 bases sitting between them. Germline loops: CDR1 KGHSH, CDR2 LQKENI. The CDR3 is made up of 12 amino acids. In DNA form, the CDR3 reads TGTGCCAGCTCGCCCACTAGTTACGAGCAGTACTTC. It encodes CASSPTSYEQYF.

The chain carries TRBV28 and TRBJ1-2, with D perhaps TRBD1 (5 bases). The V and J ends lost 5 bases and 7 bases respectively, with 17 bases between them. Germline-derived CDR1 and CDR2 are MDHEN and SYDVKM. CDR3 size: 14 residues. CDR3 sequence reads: CASSPRGGVAGYTF. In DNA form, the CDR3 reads TGTGCCAGCAGTCCTAGAGGAGGGGTAGCTGGCTACACCTTC.

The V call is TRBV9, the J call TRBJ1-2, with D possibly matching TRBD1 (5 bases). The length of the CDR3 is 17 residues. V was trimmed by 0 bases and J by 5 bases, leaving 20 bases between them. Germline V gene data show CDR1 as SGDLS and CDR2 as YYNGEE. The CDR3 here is CASSVGGADSGRYGYTF. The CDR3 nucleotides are TGTGCCAGCAGCGTAGGGGGCGCGGATTCGGGGAGGTATGGCTACACCTTC.

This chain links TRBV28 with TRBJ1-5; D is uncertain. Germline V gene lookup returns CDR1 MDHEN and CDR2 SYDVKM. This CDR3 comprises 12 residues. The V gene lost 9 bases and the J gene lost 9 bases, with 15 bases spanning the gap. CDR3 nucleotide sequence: TGTGCCAGTTCGATCGGGGTTCGGCCCCAGCATTTT. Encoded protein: CASSIGVRPQHF. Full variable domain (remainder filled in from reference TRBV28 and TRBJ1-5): DVKVTQSSRYLVKRTGEKVFLECVQDMDHENMFWYRQDPGLGLRLIYFSYDVKMKEKGDIPEGYSVSREKKERFSLILESASTNQTSMYLCASSIGVRPQHFGDGTRLSIL.

CDR3 DNA sequence: TGTGCCAGCAGCCTAGGACAGGGAGAGTGGTCTATTACTTTCTTT. Translation: CASSLGQGEWSITFF. The chain is built from TRBV7-2 and TRBJ1-1; 8 positions match TRBD1. The J segment lost 12 bases and the V segment lost 5 bases, leaving 17 bases of the junction unmatched. The germline V gene has CDR1 SGHTA and CDR2 FQGNSA. This CDR3 region has 15 residues.

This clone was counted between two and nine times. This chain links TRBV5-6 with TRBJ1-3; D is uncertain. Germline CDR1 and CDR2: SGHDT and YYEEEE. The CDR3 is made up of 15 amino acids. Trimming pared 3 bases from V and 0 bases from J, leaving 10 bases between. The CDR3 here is CASSWDRVSGNTIYF. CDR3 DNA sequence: TGTGCCAGCAGCTGGGATCGAGTCTCTGGAAACACCATATATTTT.

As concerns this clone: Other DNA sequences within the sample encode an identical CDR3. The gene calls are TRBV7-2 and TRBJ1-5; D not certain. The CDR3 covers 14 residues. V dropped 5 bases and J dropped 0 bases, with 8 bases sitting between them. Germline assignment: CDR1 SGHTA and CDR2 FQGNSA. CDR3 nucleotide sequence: TGTGCCAGCAGCGACCGATATAGCAATCAGCCCCAGCATTTT. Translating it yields CASSDRYSNQPQHF.

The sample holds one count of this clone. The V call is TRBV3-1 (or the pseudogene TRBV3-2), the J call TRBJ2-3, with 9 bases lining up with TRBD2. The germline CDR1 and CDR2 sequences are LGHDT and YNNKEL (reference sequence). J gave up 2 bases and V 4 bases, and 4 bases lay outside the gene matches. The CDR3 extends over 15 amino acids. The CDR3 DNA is TGTGCCAGCAGCCCGACTAGCGGAGCCACAGATACGCAGTATTTT. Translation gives CASSPTSGATDTQYF.

The CDR3 DNA reads as TGTGCCAGCAGTTCCAGGGTCTTCGCTGAAGCTTTCTTT. It specifies CASSSRVFAEAFF. This rearrangement joins TRBV12-3 or TRBV12-4 to TRBJ1-1, with a possible D match to TRBD1 (5 bases). This CDR3 has 13 residues. Trimming pared 4 bases from V and 6 bases from J, leaving 12 bases between.

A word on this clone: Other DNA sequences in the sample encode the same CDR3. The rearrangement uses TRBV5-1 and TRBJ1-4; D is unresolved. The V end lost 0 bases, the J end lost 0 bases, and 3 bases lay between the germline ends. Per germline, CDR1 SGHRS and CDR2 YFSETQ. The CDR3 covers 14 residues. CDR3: CASSLGATNEKLFF. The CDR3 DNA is TGCGCCAGCAGCTTGGGGGCAACTAATGAAAAACTGTTTTTT.

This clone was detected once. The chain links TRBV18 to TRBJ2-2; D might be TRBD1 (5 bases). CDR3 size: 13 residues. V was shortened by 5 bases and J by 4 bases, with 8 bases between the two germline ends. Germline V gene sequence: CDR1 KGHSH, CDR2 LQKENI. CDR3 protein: CASSFDSTGELFF. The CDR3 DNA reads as TGTGCCAGCTCATTCGACAGCACCGGGGAGCTGTTTTTT.

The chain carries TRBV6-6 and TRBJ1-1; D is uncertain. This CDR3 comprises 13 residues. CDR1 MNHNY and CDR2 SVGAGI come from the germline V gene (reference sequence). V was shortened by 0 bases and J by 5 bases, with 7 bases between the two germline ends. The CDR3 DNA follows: TGTGCCAGCAGTTACTCGGAAAGGACTGAAGCTTTCTTT. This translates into CASSYSERTEAFF.

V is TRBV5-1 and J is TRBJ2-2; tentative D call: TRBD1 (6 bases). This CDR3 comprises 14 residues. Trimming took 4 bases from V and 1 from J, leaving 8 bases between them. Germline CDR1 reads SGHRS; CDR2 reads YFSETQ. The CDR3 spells CASSQDRNTGELFF. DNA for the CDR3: TGCGCCAGCAGCCAGGACAGGAACACCGGGGAGCTGTTTTTT.

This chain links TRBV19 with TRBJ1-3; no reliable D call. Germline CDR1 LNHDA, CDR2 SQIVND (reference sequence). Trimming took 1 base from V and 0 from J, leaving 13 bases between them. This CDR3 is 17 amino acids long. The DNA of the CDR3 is TGTGCCAGTAGTATAGCGTATCTCCCGACCTCTGGAAACACCATATATTTT. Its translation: CASSIAYLPTSGNTIYF. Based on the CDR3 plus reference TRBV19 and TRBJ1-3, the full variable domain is DGGITQSPKYLFRKEGQNVTLSCEQNLNHDAMYWYRQDPGQGLRLIYYSQIVNDFQKGDIAEGYSVSREKKESFPLTVTSAQKNPTAFYLCASSIAYLPTSGNTIYFGEGSWLTVV.

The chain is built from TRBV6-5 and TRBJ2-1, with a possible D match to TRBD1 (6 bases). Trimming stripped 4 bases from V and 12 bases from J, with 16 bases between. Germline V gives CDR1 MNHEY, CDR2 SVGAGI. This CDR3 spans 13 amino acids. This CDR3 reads CASSLSYRDSQFF. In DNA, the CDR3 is TGTGCCAGCAGTTTGTCCTACAGGGATTCGCAGTTCTTC.